This TCR beta chain was identified during a study of T cell repertoires in cytomegalovirus infection (dated by TCRdb to between 2018 and 2021). Looking at the study overall: Alongside well-studied HLA-B-restricted epitopes, the peptide stimulations were aimed at recently identified HLA-C-restricted CMV epitopes, whose presentation resists viral immunomodulation. Because public TCR beta signatures pointed to carriage of CMV infection together with the matching HLA type, the HLA type of each donor mattered for the analysis.

Explained via the paper, the treatment or condition label denotes: in vitro stimulation with specific CMV peptide epitopes to enrich CMV-specific T cells. From a lookup of the germline V gene, CDR1 and CDR2 are SGHVS and FNYEAQ. V is shortened by 5 bases, J by 8 bases, and the region joining them spans 21 bases. Reading from cysteine to phenylalanine, the CDR3 counts 15 amino acids. The read is trimmed to its CDR3 DNA, 45 bases read in frame from base 1. The study at large found these results: The ex vivo response was dominated by HLA-C-restricted CMV-specific TCR beta clonotypes, which also provided the single most frequent clonotype in two of eight donors. In both this cohort and an independent cohort of several hundred donors, the cumulative frequency of public TCR beta family members distinguished carriers of CMV infection plus the relevant HLA type.

Points on this clonotype: Which antigen it targets is not known. No qualities accompany the bases; no much larger clone lies one base away.

The data were produced on an Illumina HiSeq 1500. In TCRdb, the public reads were trimmed at Q25 with fastp and aligned with MiXCR, with productive beta chains retained. Here each entry gathers all rows of one CDR3 protein and keeps the most common genes and DNA. This sample lists roughly 990,000 distinct CDR3 sequences; less than 40% were detected once. About 14% of the sample belongs to the ten largest clones. This sequence uses TRBV7-6 and TRBJ1-1; possibly the D gene is TRBD1, per 6 matching bases. The source is a human donor in good health (CMV status not recorded). Some clones in this sample may be carry-over from other donors' samples. The sample consisted of cultured CD8+ T cells from PBMCs, taken from culture after CMV antigen stimulation. The DNA sequence is TGTGCCAGCAGCCCCGACATACAGGGAGGGGAAGAAGCTTTCTTT. Translation gives CASSPDIQGGEEAFF. When the CDR3 is completed using the reference TRBV7-6 and TRBJ1-1 genes on either side, the full variable domain is GAGVSQSPRYKVTKRGQDVALRCDPISGHVSLYWYRQALGQGPEFLTYFNYEAQQDKSGLPNDRFSAERPEGSISTLTIQRTEQRDSAMYRCASSPDIQGGEEAFFGQGTRLTVV.